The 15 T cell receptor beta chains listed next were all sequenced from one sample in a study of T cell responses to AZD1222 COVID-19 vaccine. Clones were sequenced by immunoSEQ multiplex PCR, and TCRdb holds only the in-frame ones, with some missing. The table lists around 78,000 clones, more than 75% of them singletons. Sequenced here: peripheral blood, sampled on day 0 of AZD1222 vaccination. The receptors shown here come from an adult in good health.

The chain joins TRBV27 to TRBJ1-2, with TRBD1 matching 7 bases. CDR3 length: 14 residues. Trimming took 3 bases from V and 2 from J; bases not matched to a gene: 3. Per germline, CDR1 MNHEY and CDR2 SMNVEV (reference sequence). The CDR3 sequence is CASSFRDRNYGYTF. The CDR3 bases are TGTGCCAGCAGTTTCAGGGACAGAAACTATGGCTACACCTTC.

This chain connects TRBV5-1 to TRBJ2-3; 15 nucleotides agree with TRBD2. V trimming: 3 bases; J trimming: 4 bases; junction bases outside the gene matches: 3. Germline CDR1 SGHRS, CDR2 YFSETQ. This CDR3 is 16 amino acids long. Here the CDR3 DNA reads TGCGCCAGCAGCTCGGGACTAGCGGGGGGAGCAGATACGCAGTATTTT. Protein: CASSSGLAGGADTQYF. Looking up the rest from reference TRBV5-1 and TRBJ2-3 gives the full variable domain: KAGVTQTPRYLIKTRGQQVTLSCSPISGHRSVSWYQQTPGQGLQFLFEYFSETQRNKGNFPGRFSGRQFSNSRSEMNVSTLELGDSALYLCASSSGLAGGADTQYFGPGTRLTVL.

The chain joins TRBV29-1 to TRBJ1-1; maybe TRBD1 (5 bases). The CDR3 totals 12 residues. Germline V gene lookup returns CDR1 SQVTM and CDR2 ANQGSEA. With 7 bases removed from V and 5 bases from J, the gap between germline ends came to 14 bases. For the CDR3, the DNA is TGCAGCGCCACGGCGCAGGGAACTGAAGCTTTCTTT. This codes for CSATAQGTEAFF.

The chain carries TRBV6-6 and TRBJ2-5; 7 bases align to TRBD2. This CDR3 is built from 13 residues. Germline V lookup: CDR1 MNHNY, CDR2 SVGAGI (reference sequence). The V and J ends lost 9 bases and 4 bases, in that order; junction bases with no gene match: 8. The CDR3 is CASKAGFGETQYF. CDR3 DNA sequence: TGTGCCAGTAAAGCGGGGTTCGGAGAGACCCAGTACTTC.

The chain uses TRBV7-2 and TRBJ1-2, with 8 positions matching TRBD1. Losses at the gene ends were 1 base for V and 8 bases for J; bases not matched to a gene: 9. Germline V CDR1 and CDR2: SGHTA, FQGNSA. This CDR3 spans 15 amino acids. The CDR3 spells CASSLDPGTGRGYTF. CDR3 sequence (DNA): TGTGCCAGCAGCTTAGATCCCGGGACAGGCCGAGGCTACACCTTC. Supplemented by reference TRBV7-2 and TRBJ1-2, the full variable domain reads GAGVSQSPSNKVTEKGKDVELRCDPISGHTALYWYRQSLGQGLEFLIYFQGNSAPDKSGLPSDRFSAERTGGSVSTLTIQRTQQEDSAVYLCASSLDPGTGRGYTFGSGTRLTVV.

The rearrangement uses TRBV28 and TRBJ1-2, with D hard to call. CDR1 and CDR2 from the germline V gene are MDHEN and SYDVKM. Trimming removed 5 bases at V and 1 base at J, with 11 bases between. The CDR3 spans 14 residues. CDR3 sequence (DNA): TGTGCCAGCAGTGCGGGCATCTTTAACTATGGCTACACCTTC. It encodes CASSAGIFNYGYTF.

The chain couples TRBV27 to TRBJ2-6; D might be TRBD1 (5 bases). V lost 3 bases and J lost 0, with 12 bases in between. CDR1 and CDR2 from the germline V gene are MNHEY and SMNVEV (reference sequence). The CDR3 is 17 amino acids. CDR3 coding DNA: TGTGCCAGCAGTTTGCGTCAGGGCTACTCTGGGGCCAACGTCCTGACTTTC. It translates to CASSLRQGYSGANVLTF.

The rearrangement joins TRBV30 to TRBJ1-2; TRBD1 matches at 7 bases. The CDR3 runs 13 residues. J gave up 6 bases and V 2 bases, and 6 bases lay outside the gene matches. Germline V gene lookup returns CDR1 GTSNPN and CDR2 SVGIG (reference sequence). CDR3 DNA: TGTGCCTGGAGTCCGGACAGGTCCCATGGCTACACCTTC. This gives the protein CAWSPDRSHGYTF.

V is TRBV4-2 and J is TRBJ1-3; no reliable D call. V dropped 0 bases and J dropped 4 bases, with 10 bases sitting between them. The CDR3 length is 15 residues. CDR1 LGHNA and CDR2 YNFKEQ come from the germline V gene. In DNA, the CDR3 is TGTGCCAGCAGCCAAGAAAAAGAAAGGGGAAACACCATATATTTT. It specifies CASSQEKERGNTIYF.

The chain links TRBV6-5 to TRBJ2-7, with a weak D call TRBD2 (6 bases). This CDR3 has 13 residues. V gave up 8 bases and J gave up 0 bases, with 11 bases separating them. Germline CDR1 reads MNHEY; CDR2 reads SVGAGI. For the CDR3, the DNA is TGTGCCAGCGTAGGGGACTTCTCCTACGAGCAGTACTTC. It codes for CASVGDFSYEQYF.

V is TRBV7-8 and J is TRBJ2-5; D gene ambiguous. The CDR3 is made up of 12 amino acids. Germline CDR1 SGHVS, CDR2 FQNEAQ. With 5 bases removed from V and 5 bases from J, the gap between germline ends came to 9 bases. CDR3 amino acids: CASSPPSETQYF. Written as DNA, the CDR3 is TGTGCCAGCAGCCCGCCTTCTGAGACCCAGTACTTC.

The CDR3 DNA sequence: TGCGCCAGCAGAACGGGGAATGAGCAGTTCTTC. This sequence encodes CASRTGNEQFF. The chain joins TRBV10-2 to TRBJ2-1; perhaps TRBD2 as D (5 bases). The CDR3 is 11 amino acids. Trimming took off 6 bases at V and 7 bases at J, with 7 bases between the two ends. CDR1 is WSHSY, CDR2 SAAADI, per germline.

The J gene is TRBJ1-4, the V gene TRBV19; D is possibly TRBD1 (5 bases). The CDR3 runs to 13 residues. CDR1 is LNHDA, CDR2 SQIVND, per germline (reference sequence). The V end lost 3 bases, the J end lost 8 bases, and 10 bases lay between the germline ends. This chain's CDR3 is CASSIGANEKLFF. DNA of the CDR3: TGTGCCAGTAGTATTGGGGCGAACGAAAAACTGTTTTTT.

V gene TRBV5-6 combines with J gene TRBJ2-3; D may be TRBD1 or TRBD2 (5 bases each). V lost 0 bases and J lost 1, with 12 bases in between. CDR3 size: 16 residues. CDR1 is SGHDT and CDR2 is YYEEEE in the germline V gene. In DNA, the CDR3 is TGTGCCAGCAGCTTGGTCGGGGCCCCGGGCACAGATACGCAGTATTTT. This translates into CASSLVGAPGTDTQYF.

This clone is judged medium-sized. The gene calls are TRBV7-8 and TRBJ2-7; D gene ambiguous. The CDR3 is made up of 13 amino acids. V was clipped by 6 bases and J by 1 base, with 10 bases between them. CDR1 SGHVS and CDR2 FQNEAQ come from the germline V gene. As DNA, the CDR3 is TGTGCCAGCAGGCATACCTTATCCTACGAGCAGTACTTC. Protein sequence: CASRHTLSYEQYF.